This paragraph covers one TCR beta chain sequence. What it recognizes is unknown. The J segment lost 7 bases and the V segment lost 3 bases, leaving 8 bases of the junction unmatched. Germline lookup yields CDR1 MDHEN and CDR2 SYDVKM. The CDR3 is made up of 14 amino acids. The data are from a study of T-cell reconstitution after alpha-beta-depleted transplantation in children. Preparation of the TCRbeta library used unique molecular identifiers. A single record per CDR3 protein comes from TCRdb applying MiXCR to the PCR reads. The profile shows 550,000 to 800,000 distinct CDR3 sequences, about an eighth of them singletons. Regarding the study as a whole: Some patients' high day-60 TCRbeta diversity was traced to surviving recipient T cells and thymic progenitors. The origin of alpha-beta T cells about two months after transplant was reportedly several hundred expanded graft clones. Most T-cell counts and diversity one year after the transplant came from T cells that were newly produced.

The TCR was taken from a girl aged 2-10 years with congenital amegakaryocytic thrombocytopenia, due to receive a stem cell transplant. V gene TRBV28 combines with J gene TRBJ1-2; TRBD1 agrees at 7 bases. Sequencing used PBMCs, obtained before TCRalphabeta/CD19-depleted stem cell transplant. This CDR3 reads CASSFRMTGLGYTF. The CDR3 region has the DNA TGTGCCAGCAGTTTCCGAATGACAGGGCTTGGCTACACCTTC.